These T cell receptor beta chains were read from a single sample in a study of blood T cell repertoires in COVID-19. Clones were read by immunoSEQ multiplex PCR, and TCRdb kept only the in-frame ones, dropping some. The table has just over 350,000 clones, around 88% seen once. Sequenced input: peripheral blood. Receptors originate from a woman aged 55-69 years with COVID-19, enrolled during active disease. CDR3s include the opening cysteine and the closing phenylalanine or tryptophan. Fields, in order: clone size, V gene, D gene, J gene, CDR3 protein, CDR3 DNA. The D gene is left open where the match is weak. A clone size is listed for some rows: how often the clone was seen (once, few, many), or a class if it is expanded.

-	TRBV5-1	TRBD2	TRBJ2-7	CASSFGLAGAEQYF	TGCGCCAGCAGCTTCGGACTAGCGGGCGCCGAGCAGTACTTC
-	TRBV4-1	TRBD1	TRBJ2-7	CASSQPGQGDYEQYF	TGCGCCAGCAGCCAGCCGGGACAGGGAGACTACGAGCAGTACTTC
once	TRBV18	-	TRBJ2-7	CASSPGQNYEQYF	TGTGCCAGCTCACCCGGACAGAACTACGAGCAGTACTTC
-	TRBV7-2	-	TRBJ1-3	CASTGNPGNTIYF	TGTGCCAGCACCGGGAACCCAGGAAACACCATATATTTT
-	TRBV19	-	TRBJ1-1	CASSIGQMNTEAFF	TGTGCCAGTAGTATCGGACAGATGAACACTGAAGCTTTCTTT
once	TRBV18	TRBD1	TRBJ1-1	CASSRGQGPGTEAFF	TGTGCCAGCTCACGCGGACAGGGGCCGGGCACTGAAGCTTTCTTT
-	TRBV6-5	TRBD2	TRBJ2-1	CASSLTRTSLREQFF	TGTGCCAGCAGTCTTACCCGGACTAGCTTAAGGGAGCAGTTCTTC
-	TRBV4-2	TRBD1	TRBJ2-7	CASSQDLGQGVYEQYF	TGTGCCAGCAGCCAAGATCTGGGACAGGGTGTTTACGAGCAGTACTTC
-	TRBV30	TRBD2	TRBJ2-5	CAWLAGGLQETQYF	TGTGCCTGGTTAGCGGGGGGTCTCCAAGAGACCCAGTACTTC
few	TRBV6-6	-	TRBJ1-2	CASSYIQGYGYTF	TGTGCCAGCAGTTATATTCAGGGCTATGGCTACACCTTC
-	TRBV4-3	-	TRBJ2-3	CASSQDRWRGDTQYF	TGCGCCAGCAGCCAAGATCGCTGGAGGGGAGATACGCAGTATTTT
many	TRBV14	-	TRBJ1-1	CASSLDRNTEAFF	TGTGCCAGCAGCCTGGACAGGAACACTGAAGCTTTCTTT
-	TRBV30	TRBD1	TRBJ2-7	CAWSVKGAYEQYF	TGTGCCTGGAGTGTCAAGGGGGCGTACGAGCAGTACTTC
-	TRBV7-3	-	TRBJ2-3	CASSFRGGSTDTQYF	TGTGCCAGCAGCTTTAGGGGCGGTTCCACAGATACGCAGTATTTT